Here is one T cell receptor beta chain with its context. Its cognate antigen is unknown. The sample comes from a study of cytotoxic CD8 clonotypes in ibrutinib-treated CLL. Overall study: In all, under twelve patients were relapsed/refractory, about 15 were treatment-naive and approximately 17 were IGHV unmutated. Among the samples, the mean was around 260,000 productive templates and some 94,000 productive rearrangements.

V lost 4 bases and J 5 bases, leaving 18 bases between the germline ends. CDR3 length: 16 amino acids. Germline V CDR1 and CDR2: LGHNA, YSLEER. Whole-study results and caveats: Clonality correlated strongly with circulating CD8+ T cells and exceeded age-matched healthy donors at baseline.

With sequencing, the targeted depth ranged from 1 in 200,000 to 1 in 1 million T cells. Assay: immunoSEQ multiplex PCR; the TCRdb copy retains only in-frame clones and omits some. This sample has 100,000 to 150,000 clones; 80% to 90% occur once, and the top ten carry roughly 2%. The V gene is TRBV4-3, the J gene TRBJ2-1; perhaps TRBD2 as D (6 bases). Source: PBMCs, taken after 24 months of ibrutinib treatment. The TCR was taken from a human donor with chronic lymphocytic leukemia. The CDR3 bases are TGCGCCAGCAGCCCTGGGAGAGCGGGTCCTAACAATGAGCAGTTCTTC. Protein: CASSPGRAGPNNEQFF.